These T cell receptor beta chains were read from a single sample in a study of T cells in Graves' hyperthyroidism and ophthalmopathy. TCRdb re-derived calls from the multiplex PCR reads in MiXCR, one entry per CDR3 protein. The sample gives 600,000 to 850,000 distinct CDR3 sequences, 18% of which show up once; over 15% is in the top ten. Sequencing was carried out using blood. The receptors stem from a woman aged 45 to 65 with Graves' hyperthyroidism that later progressed to Graves' ophthalmopathy. The CDR3 runs from the conserved cysteine through the conserved F or W. A D gene is named only where the DNA matches it firmly. Clone size is not always given. Where it is, it says once, few, many or a class for expanded clones.

.,many,TRBV11-2,TRBJ1-2,TGTGCCAGCAGCTCCGACAGCTATGGCTACACCTTC,CASSSDSYGYTF
TRBD1,.,TRBV6-1,TRBJ1-6,TGTGCCAGCAGTGACGGGACAGGGGGCTTAAATTCGAATTCACCCCTCCACTTT,CASSDGTGGLNSNSPLHF
.,many,TRBV3-1,TRBJ1-3,TGTGCCAGCAGCCCGCGCCACCTCTCTGGAAACACCATATATTTT,CASSPRHLSGNTIYF
.,few,TRBV5-1,TRBJ2-7,TGCGCCAGCAGCTTGGATACTTCGAGCTCCTACGGGCAGTACTTC,CASSLDTSSSYGQYF
.,many,TRBV5-1,TRBJ1-4,TGCGCCAGCAGTCAAACAGGAGGTAGAGCAACTAATGAAAAACTGTTTTTT,CASSQTGGRATNEKLFF
.,.,TRBV6-1,TRBJ2-3,TGTGCCAGCATTCGGACAGTGCCTTCAGATACGCAGTATTTT,CASIRTVPSDTQYF
.,many,TRBV27,TRBJ1-1,TGTGCCAGCAGTTTATCGACGTTCGGGGATGAAGCTTTCTTT,CASSLSTFGDEAFF
TRBD1,many,TRBV11-2,TRBJ2-1,TGTGCCAGCAGCTTGAGGACAGGGGTAGGTGGTGAGCAGTTCTTC,CASSLRTGVGGEQFF
.,many,TRBV2,TRBJ1-3,TGTGCCAGCAGTGAAACGGGCTCTGGAAACACCATATATTTT,CASSETGSGNTIYF
.,.,TRBV5-1,TRBJ1-4,TGCGCCAGCAGCGCAACAACTAATGAAAAACTGTTTTTT,CASSATTNEKLFF
TRBD1,.,TRBV6-4,TRBJ2-3,TGTGCCAGCAGTCGACAGGGGGGCGTAACAGATACGCAGTATTTT,CASSRQGGVTDTQYF
.,.,TRBV13,TRBJ1-2,TGTGCCAGCAGCTCTGGACACGCGGCCGGCTACACCTTC,CASSSGHAAGYTF
.,many,TRBV11-2,TRBJ2-3,TGTGCCAGCAGCAACCGGGACACCTACACAGATACGCAGTATTTT,CASSNRDTYTDTQYF
TRBD1,few,TRBV10-3,TRBJ1-3,TGTGCCATCAGGGGGGACAGATCATCCCCTGGAAACACCATATATTTT,CAIRGDRSSPGNTIYF
TRBD2,.,TRBV2,TRBJ2-3,TGTGCCAGCAGTGAAGTAGCGGGGTCAGAGAACACAGATACGCAGTATTTT,CASSEVAGSENTDTQYF
.,.,TRBV20-1,TRBJ1-4,TGCAGTGCTTCCTCCTCGCTGGGTCTGTTTTTT,CSASSSLGLFF
TRBD1,few,TRBV5-1,TRBJ1-2,TGCGCCAGCAGGACCGGGACAGGGGGGAACTATGGCTACACCTTC,CASRTGTGGNYGYTF
.,few,TRBV5-1,TRBJ1-4,TGCGCCAGCAGCTTGGAGGCAGGTTCTAATGAAAAACTGTTTTTT,CASSLEAGSNEKLFF
.,few,TRBV27,TRBJ1-2,TGTGCCAGCAGTCAAGGACGGAGCTATGGCTACACCTTC,CASSQGRSYGYTF
.,few,TRBV6-5,TRBJ2-1,TGTGCCAGCAGTTACCTGCCTCAGGGTACGAATGAGCAGTTCTTC,CASSYLPQGTNEQFF
.,.,TRBV15,TRBJ2-3,TGTGCCACCAGCAGAGATCCGGCCAGCCCCGGCACAGATACGCAGTATTTT,CATSRDPASPGTDTQYF
.,many,TRBV6-5,TRBJ1-2,TGTGCCAGCAGTTACTCCGACAGCTATGGCTACACCTTC,CASSYSDSYGYTF
.,.,TRBV25-1,TRBJ2-7,TGTGCCAGCAGTGACGATCGGATTGGGGGCTACGAGCAGTACTTC,CASSDDRIGGYEQYF
TRBD2,.,TRBV5-1,TRBJ2-1,TGCGCCAGCAGCTCCCCTCGGCTAGCGGGGGGCATCAATGAGCAGTTCTTC,CASSSPRLAGGINEQFF
TRBD1,many,TRBV20-1,TRBJ2-7,TGCAGTGCTAGAGCGTATGGGACAGGGCATAACGAGCAGTACTTC,CSARAYGTGHNEQYF
TRBD1,.,TRBV2,TRBJ1-5,TGTGCCAGCAGTACAGGGGGGGGTTATGGCAATCAGCCCCAGCATTTT,CASSTGGGYGNQPQHF
.,many,TRBV2,TRBJ2-7,TGTGCCAGCAGTGAACGGGGTTGGGAGCAGTACTTC,CASSERGWEQYF
.,few,TRBV6-5,TRBJ1-2,TGTGCCAGCAGTTACAGACAGGTGAATGGCTACACCTTC,CASSYRQVNGYTF
TRBD1,few,TRBV20-1,TRBJ1-1,TGCAGTGCCTCCCCCCCCTTTGGGACAGGGGCCATGAACACTGAAGCTTTCTTT,CSASPPFGTGAMNTEAFF
.,.,TRBV5-1,TRBJ2-1,TGCGCCAGCAGCTTGGCCGGGGCGGCGAAATACAATGAGCAGTTCTTC,CASSLAGAAKYNEQFF
TRBD2,many,TRBV18,TRBJ2-3,TGTGCCAGCTCACCGGGACTACCTAGCACAGATACGCAGTATTTT,CASSPGLPSTDTQYF
.,many,TRBV6-1,TRBJ1-1,TGTGCCAGCAGTCACGGGGGGGGTAGCACTGAAGCTTTCTTT,CASSHGGGSTEAFF
TRBD2,many,TRBV5-1,TRBJ2-2,TGCGCCAGCAGCCACCGACTGGGTAGCGGGACGAACACCGGGGAGCTGTTTTTT,CASSHRLGSGTNTGELFF
.,.,TRBV6-1,TRBJ1-5,TGTGCCAGCAGCACCGCCCCTCAATTCGGGACAAAGCGCAATCAGCCCCAGCATTTT,CASSTAPQFGTKRNQPQHF
.,few,TRBV7-9,TRBJ2-3,TGTGCCAGCAGCCTCGGGGATCGGCCGGCAGATACGCAGTATTTT,CASSLGDRPADTQYF
.,many,TRBV6-1,TRBJ1-1,TGTGCCAGCAGTGAACGAGTTCGGGGATTGGAGGCTGAAGCTTTCTTT,CASSERVRGLEAEAFF
.,many,TRBV18,TRBJ1-5,TGTGCCAGCTCTATCGCCCCCAATCAGCCCCAGCATTTT,CASSIAPNQPQHF
TRBD1,.,TRBV6-2/TRBV6-3,TRBJ2-7,TGTGCCAGCAGTTCTAGACAGGGATGGGACGAGCAGTACTTC,CASSSRQGWDEQYF
.,few,TRBV19,TRBJ2-3,TGTGCCAGTGCAGGGCCTCAACGGAGCACAGATACGCAGTATTTT,CASAGPQRSTDTQYF
TRBD2,few,TRBV12-3/TRBV12-4,TRBJ2-7,TGTGCCAGCAGTTTAGCGGGGGGACTAGCGGGGGGGCGTCTCTACGAGCAGTACTTC,CASSLAGGLAGGRLYEQYF
TRBD2,.,TRBV28,TRBJ2-7,TGTGCCAGCAGTCCCAATCATGGGACTAGCGGCGAGCAGTACTTC,CASSPNHGTSGEQYF
.,few,TRBV19,TRBJ1-1,TGTGCCAGTAGTATCGGGGGGATCATGAACACTGAAGCTTTCTTT,CASSIGGIMNTEAFF
.,.,TRBV9,TRBJ1-6,TGTGCCAGCAGCCCATCCCCGACGGTATATAATTCACCCCTCCACTTT,CASSPSPTVYNSPLHF
.,.,TRBV20-1,TRBJ2-3,TGCAGTGCCACCGACGGGACAAGCACAGATACGCAGTATTTT,CSATDGTSTDTQYF
TRBD1,many,TRBV10-3,TRBJ2-7,TGTGCCATCAGCTACGGACAGGGGGGGGTCTACGAGCAGTACTTC,CAISYGQGGVYEQYF
.,few,TRBV15,TRBJ1-2,TGTGCCACCAGCAGAGGAGGGTACCCTAACTATGGCTACACCTTC,CATSRGGYPNYGYTF
TRBD1,once,TRBV4-1,TRBJ2-1,TGCGCCAGCAGCCAGGGGACAGTTTACAATGAGCAGTTCTTC,CASSQGTVYNEQFF
.,many,TRBV20-1,TRBJ2-3,TGCAGTGCTAGTGGCTCAGGGTGGGGAGATACGCAGTATTTT,CSASGSGWGDTQYF
.,.,TRBV27,TRBJ2-1,TGTGCCAGCAGTCCTCTGACGGGCATCTACAATGAGCAGTTCTTC,CASSPLTGIYNEQFF
.,many,TRBV2,TRBJ1-2,TGTGCCAGCAGTGAAGGCCGCGGAAACTATGGCTACACCTTC,CASSEGRGNYGYTF
TRBD1,.,TRBV4-1,TRBJ2-2,TGCGCCAGCAGCCAGGGGACAGGCTTACACGGGGAGCTGTTTTTT,CASSQGTGLHGELFF
TRBD1,once,TRBV19,TRBJ2-1,TGTGCCAGTAGATTCACCGGGGCCGGGACAGGGGTTGGCAATGAGCAGTTCTTC,CASRFTGAGTGVGNEQFF